A single sample gave rise to the 9 T cell receptor beta chains below, sequenced in a study of blood T cell repertoires in COVID-19 (dated by TCRdb to the early 2020s). Receptor amplification or capture employed the immunoSEQ multiplex PCR assay. TCRdb's version of the immuneACCESS table is confined to in-frame rearrangements and falls short of the full clone set. An unresolved V gene accounts for under half of the shortfall where checked; the remainder is of unknown origin. The sample table lists 110,000 to 150,000 clones, 75% to 85% of them with a count of one. The ten largest clonotypes hold around 9.6% of the sample. Sequencing was carried out using peripheral blood. These TCRs come from a man in his sixties with active or convalescent COVID-19.

The chain uses TRBV30 and TRBJ1-5; no firm D call. This CDR3 is 15 amino acids long. V was pared by 2 bases and J by 9 bases, with 20 bases between. Germline V lookup: CDR1 GTSNPN, CDR2 SVGIG (reference sequence). The CDR3: CAWSTAGSNQGPQHF. In nucleotides, the CDR3 is TGTGCCTGGAGTACGGCAGGCTCAAACCAAGGGCCCCAGCATTTT.

The V gene is TRBV27, the J gene TRBJ2-7; no clear D. Germline V gene lookup returns CDR1 MNHEY and CDR2 SMNVEV (reference sequence). V lost 8 bases and J lost 3, with 17 bases in between. The CDR3 sequence is 14 residues long. The CDR3 sequence is CASQKVADVYEQYV. DNA of the CDR3: TGTGCCAGCCAAAAGGTGGCGGATGTCTACGAGCAGTACGTC.

This chain joins TRBV14 and TRBJ2-2; no reliable D call. The length of the CDR3 is 14 residues. In germline, CDR1 is SGHDN, CDR2 FVKESK. The germline V and J ends were trimmed by 0 bases and 2 bases, with 4 bases remaining between them. In DNA, the CDR3 is TGTGCCAGCAGCCAAGACAGAAACACCGGGGAGCTGTTTTTT. It is translated as CASSQDRNTGELFF.

The chain uses TRBV7-9 and TRBJ2-5; 7 nucleotides agree with TRBD2. CDR1 and CDR2 (germline): SEHNR, FQNEAQ (reference sequence). The CDR3 loop spans 15 amino acids. V shed 2 bases, J shed 6 bases, and the junction held 9 bases outside the gene matches. CDR3 sequence (DNA): TGTGCCAGCAGCTTAATTGCTAGCGGACTTCAGACCCAGTACTTC. It is translated as CASSLIASGLQTQYF. Drawing the rest from reference TRBV7-9 and TRBJ2-5, the complete variable domain is DTGVSQNPRHKITKRGQNVTFRCDPISEHNRLYWYRQTLGQGPEFLTYFQNEAQLEKSRLLSDRFSAERPKGSFSTLEIQRTEQGDSAMYLCASSLIASGLQTQYFGPGTRLLVL.

The rearrangement links TRBV11-3 to TRBJ1-1; D is unclear. Germline values: CDR1 SGHNT, CDR2 YENEEA. Trimming took 8 bases from V and 4 from J, leaving 11 bases between them. The CDR3 extends over 12 amino acids. As DNA, the CDR3 is TGTGCCAGCGGGCAAAGGCGCACTGAAGCTTTCTTT. Its protein product is CASGQRRTEAFF.

The chain employs TRBV30 and TRBJ1-1; a weak D match, TRBD1 (5 bases). This CDR3 has 12 residues. Germline-derived CDR1 and CDR2 are GTSNPN and SVGIG (reference sequence). Trimming cost V 3 bases and J 11 bases, with 16 bases left between them. CDR3 nucleotides: TGTGCCTGGAGCACCAACGGGGGTCAGGCTTTCTTT. Residues: CAWSTNGGQAFF.

V is TRBV6-1 and J is TRBJ2-4; TRBD2 might be the D (6 bases). CDR1 is MNHNS, CDR2 SASEGT, per germline. The length of the CDR3 is 16 residues. Between the trimmed V and J ends, which lost 4 bases and 2 bases, there was a span of 15 bases. CDR3 sequence: CASSAGTSFTKNIQYF. The CDR3 DNA is TGTGCCAGCAGTGCTGGGACTTCCTTCACCAAAAACATTCAGTACTTC.

The chain combines TRBV6-7 with TRBJ1-5; 7 nucleotides line up with TRBD1. TRBV6-7 is noted as an ORF with a role that remains uncertain. The CDR3 extends over 15 amino acids. V was clipped by 7 bases and J by 6 bases; unmatched bases: 12. CDR3 sequence reads: CASIGTGQIGQPQHF. In DNA form, the CDR3 reads TGTGCCAGCATCGGAACGGGACAGATCGGTCAGCCCCAGCATTTT.

The chain combines TRBV6-5 with TRBJ1-3; TRBD1 might be the D (5 bases). The length of the CDR3 is 14 residues. Trimming removed 2 bases from V and 2 bases from J, with 7 bases in between. Germline-derived CDR1 and CDR2 are MNHEY and SVGAGI. The CDR3 DNA reads as TGTGCCAGCAGTTACAACAGGCCTGGAAACACCATATATTTT. It specifies CASSYNRPGNTIYF.